This entry features one TCR beta chain sequence. Its antigen is unknown. No base quality values were provided; no much bigger clone lies one nucleotide off. The immunoSEQ Assay, a bias-controlled multiplex PCR, was used to amplify TCRbeta CDR3 regions from genomic DNA. Regarding the original processing steps: Within the assay, amplification of reference gene primers was used to estimate how many nucleated cells each sample contained. To quantify the absolute abundance of each unique TCRbeta CDR3 rearrangement, sequence reads were collapsed and filtered. For each sample, productive Simpson clonality was calculated as the square root of Simpson's diversity index across productive rearrangements. Here the immuneACCESS table is served through TCRdb, limited to in-frame sequences with V and J called. Missing clones are a known gap in these copies; in checked studies unresolved V genes cover under half, and the rest lacks a known reason. V, J and clone size are those of that table, while D and trimming were read from the DNA. The sample records some 200,000 clones, over 75% of which are singletons. Clones ranked in the top ten supply 18% of the sample.

This specimen belongs to a study of blood T cell repertoires in COVID-19 (TCRdb year 2020). About the full investigation: Samples from collaborators originated in the United States, Italy and Spain and spanned both the acute and convalescent phases of COVID-19. The prospective study material was composed of cDNA or gDNA derived from T cells, B-cell-depleted T cells, or PBMCs. The dataset comprised deeply sampled blood TCRbeta repertoires from subjects exposed to, actively infected with, or recovered from COVID-19. The repertoires were made available in a free public database intended to serve as a resource for research on the immune response to SARS-CoV-2. Samples were obtained from the ongoing ImmuneRACE study (first 160 participants) and from over a thousand subjects provided by 6 global collaborators. The sample metadata nearly always contained a de-identified subject ID, COVID-19 status, age in years and sex. Where available, HLA class I and class II types were obtained from metadata supplied by the sample provider rather than from assay-based typing. Overall study results and their limits: How much clinical and demographic metadata was included differed by source and by participant, and the metadata was provided uncurated.

In Seattle, one collaborating source enrolled patients while the infection was active and tracked those patients longitudinally over the course of disease. Each collaborating institution followed its own protocols to collect whole blood in K2EDTA tubes. For TCRbeta analysis, collaborators shipped samples in one of three forms: frozen whole blood, isolated PBMCs, or DNA extracted from either of those sample types. The clonotype originates from a man between 50 and 59 years old with COVID-19, enrolled during active disease. The sample was peripheral blood.

The DNA sequence is as follows: TGTGCCAGCAGTTCTTTCGGACTAGCGAATTACAATGAGCAGTTCTTC. It is translated as CASSSFGLANYNEQFF. The sequence links TRBV6-5 to TRBJ2-1, with 9 central nucleotides matching TRBD2. The V end gives up 4 bases and the J end 4 bases, leaving 8 bases in the junction not matched to a gene. The CDR3 numbers 16 residues from cysteine through phenylalanine. The kept DNA is CDR3 alone, 48 bases in frame from the first base. CDR1 MNHEY and CDR2 SVGAGI are derived from the germline V gene.